This TCR beta chain was identified during a study of blood T cell repertoires in COVID-19. Overall study context: COVID-19 samples from acute and convalescent phases originated in the United States, Italy and Spain. Nucleic acid was either cDNA or gDNA, and it came from T cells, B-cell-depleted T cells, or PBMCs.

Some clones are missing from TCRdb's copy, which holds only in-frame ones; the method was immunoSEQ multiplex PCR. The sample consists of some 330,000 clones, around 87% of them appearing once. The V and J ends lost 7 bases and 4 bases, in that order; junction bases with no gene match: 8. The CDR3 has 14 amino acids. From germline, CDR1 is MNHEY and CDR2 SVGAGI. The receptor's source is a woman aged 45-65 years with active or convalescent COVID-19. The chain has TRBV6-5 and TRBJ1-1; 8 bases line up with TRBD1. Sample: peripheral blood. CDR3 nucleotide sequence: TGTGCCAGCACACCAGGGGGCTGGAGCACTGAAGCTTTCTTT. Encoded protein: CASTPGGWSTEAFF.